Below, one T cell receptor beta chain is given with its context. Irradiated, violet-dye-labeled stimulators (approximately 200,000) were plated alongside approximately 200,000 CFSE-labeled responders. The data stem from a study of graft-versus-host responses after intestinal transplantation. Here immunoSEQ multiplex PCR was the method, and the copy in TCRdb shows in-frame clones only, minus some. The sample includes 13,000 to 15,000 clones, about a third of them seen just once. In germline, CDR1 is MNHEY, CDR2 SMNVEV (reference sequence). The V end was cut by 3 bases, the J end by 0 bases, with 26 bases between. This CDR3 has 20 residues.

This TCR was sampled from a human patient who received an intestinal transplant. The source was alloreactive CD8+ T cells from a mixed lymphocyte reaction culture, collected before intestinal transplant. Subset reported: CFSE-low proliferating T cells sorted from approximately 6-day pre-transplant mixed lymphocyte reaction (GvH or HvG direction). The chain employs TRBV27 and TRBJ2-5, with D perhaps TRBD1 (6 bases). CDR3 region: CASSFSAITGDTDNQETQYF. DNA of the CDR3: TGTGCCAGCAGTTTCTCAGCTATAACCGGGGACACCGACAACCAAGAGACCCAGTACTTC.